Listed below are T cell receptor beta chains from one sample, sequenced in a study of T cell responses to AZD1222 COVID-19 vaccine. Clones were sequenced by immunoSEQ multiplex PCR, and TCRdb holds only the in-frame ones, with some missing. The data contain about 180,000 clones, around 90% of them singletons. This specimen was peripheral blood, taken 28 days after the second AZD1222 dose. The receptors were gathered from an adult who received the AZD1222 COVID-19 vaccine. Each CDR3 is given with its conserved first and last residue. A D gene is named only where the DNA matches it firmly. Some rows mark clone size as missing; the rest say once, few, many or name a class of expanded clone.

>.|TRBJ1-4|TRBV19|.
CASLDSGRGEKLFF
TGTGCCAGCCTGGATTCTGGGCGGGGTGAAAAACTGTTTTTT
>.|TRBJ2-7|TRBV3-1/TRBV3-2|.
CASSQDGGLSADEQYF
TGTGCCAGCAGCCAAGATGGGGGTCTGTCGGCAGACGAGCAGTACTTC
>.|TRBJ2-1|TRBV11-3|TRBD2
CASSPGLAGGGGSYNEQFF
TGTGCCAGCAGCCCGGGACTAGCGGGAGGCGGCGGGTCCTACAATGAGCAGTTCTTC
>once|TRBJ2-2|TRBV9|.
CASSALTGELFF
TGTGCCAGCAGCGCGCTCACCGGGGAGCTGTTTTTT
>.|TRBJ1-3|TRBV6-1|.
CASSEVGGAGNTIYF
TGTGCCAGCAGTGAAGTAGGAGGGGCTGGAAACACCATATATTTT
>.|TRBJ2-2|TRBV7-3|TRBD1
CASSDQGQGNWAGELFF
TGTGCCAGCAGCGACCAAGGACAGGGGAATTGGGCCGGGGAGCTGTTTTTT
>.|TRBJ2-3|TRBV11-2|.
CASSARRDSWVDTQYF
TGTGCCAGCAGTGCTAGACGGGACTCATGGGTAGATACGCAGTATTTT
>.|TRBJ1-1|TRBV10-3|TRBD1
CAISENRGQGTEAFF
TGTGCCATCAGTGAGAACAGGGGGCAAGGCACTGAAGCTTTCTTT
>.|TRBJ2-2|TRBV7-8|.
CATRKAGNTGELFF
TGTGCCACCCGAAAAGCTGGGAACACCGGGGAGCTGTTTTTT
>once|TRBJ2-7|TRBV2|.
CASSELRSYEQYF
TGTGCCAGCAGTGAGCTCAGGTCGTACGAGCAGTACTTC
>.|TRBJ2-1|TRBV27|TRBD1
CASSLRDRGYNEQFF
TGTGCCAGCAGTTTACGGGACAGGGGGTACAATGAGCAGTTCTTC
>.|TRBJ2-7|TRBV27|.
CASSGTGTAYEQYF
TGTGCCAGCAGTGGTACCGGGACCGCCTACGAGCAGTACTTC
>.|TRBJ1-4|TRBV6-5|.
CASSYDRNEKLFF
TGTGCCAGCAGTTACGACAGAAATGAAAAACTGTTTTTT
>.|TRBJ1-1|TRBV19|TRBD1
CASSTPDRGPEAFF
TGTGCCAGTAGTACCCCGGACAGGGGACCTGAAGCTTTCTTT
>few|TRBJ1-2|TRBV5-6|TRBD1
CASRRRDRVSYGYTF
TGTGCCAGCAGGCGTCGGGACAGGGTTTCCTATGGCTACACCTTC
>.|TRBJ2-3|TRBV3-1/TRBV3-2|TRBD2
CASSQLAGPTDTQYF
TGTGCCAGCAGCCAACTAGCGGGCCCCACAGATACGCAGTATTTT
>.|TRBJ1-2|TRBV5-1|.
CASSSEGLYGYTF
TGCGCCAGCAGCTCCGAGGGTCTCTATGGCTACACCTTC
>.|TRBJ1-1|TRBV3-1/TRBV3-2|.
CASSQDRGTEAFF
TGTGCCAGCAGCCAAGATAGGGGCACTGAAGCTTTCTTT
>.|TRBJ2-3|TRBV28|TRBD2
CASTLNSGRHSDTQYF
TGTGCCAGCACCCTCAATAGCGGGAGGCATTCAGATACGCAGTATTTT
>.|TRBJ1-5|TRBV5-5|.
CASSPASLSGNQPQHF
TGTGCCAGCAGCCCGGCCAGTCTCTCAGGGAATCAGCCCCAGCATTTT
>.|TRBJ2-7|TRBV5-5|.
CASTLDSAYYEQYF
TGTGCCAGCACTCTGGACTCAGCCTACTACGAGCAGTACTTC
>.|TRBJ1-1|TRBV2|.
CASSLKQGNTEAFF
TGTGCCAGCAGTTTAAAACAGGGGAACACTGAAGCTTTCTTT
>.|TRBJ1-1|TRBV18|.
CASSPGQRSTEAFF
TGTGCCAGCTCACCCGGACAGAGGAGCACTGAAGCTTTCTTT
>.|TRBJ1-3|TRBV3-1/TRBV3-2|.
CATQSGGPGNTIYF
TGTGCCACCCAATCAGGAGGCCCTGGAAACACCATATATTTT
>.|TRBJ2-7|TRBV5-8|.
CASSLGGAQAYEQYF
TGTGCCAGCAGCTTGGGGGGGGCTCAAGCCTACGAGCAGTACTTC
>few|TRBJ1-2|TRBV6-1|.
CASSEDWQGRGYTF
TGTGCCAGCAGTGAAGACTGGCAGGGCCGTGGCTACACCTTC
>few|TRBJ1-3|TRBV16|.
CASSQSVRNTIYF
TGTGCCAGCAGCCAATCGGTTCGTAACACCATATATTTT
>.|TRBJ1-5|TRBV18|.
CASSPIEQPQHF
TGTGCCAGCTCACCAATAGAGCAGCCCCAGCATTTT
>.|TRBJ2-7|TRBV6-1|TRBD2
CASSELTSETATYEQYF
TGTGCCAGCAGTGAGTTAACTAGCGAGACGGCGACCTACGAGCAGTACTTC
>.|TRBJ2-4|TRBV7-9|TRBD1
CASSAPGGTGDINIQYF
TGTGCCAGCAGCGCCCCAGGGGGCACAGGAGATATAAACATTCAGTACTTC
>.|TRBJ2-3|TRBV3-1/TRBV3-2|.
CASSQIDATDTQYF
TGTGCCAGCAGCCAAATAGACGCGACAGATACGCAGTATTTT
>once|TRBJ2-6|TRBV19|.
CASSIGGRQGANVLTF
TGTGCCAGTAGTATTGGCGGAAGGCAGGGGGCCAACGTCCTGACTTTC
>few|TRBJ1-1|TRBV19|.
CASSTKQGDNTEAFF
TGTGCCAGTAGTACCAAACAGGGAGATAACACTGAAGCTTTCTTT
>.|TRBJ2-1|TRBV12-3/TRBV12-4|TRBD2
CASSLMTSGEQFF
TGTGCCAGCAGTCTAATGACTAGCGGGGAGCAGTTCTTC
>.|TRBJ1-4|TRBV3-1/TRBV3-2|.
CASSRTGSNEKLFF
TGTGCCAGCAGCCGAACAGGGTCTAATGAAAAACTGTTTTTT
>.|TRBJ1-5|TRBV10-3|.
CAISEEPGEGQPQHF
TGTGCCATCAGTGAGGAGCCAGGGGAGGGTCAGCCCCAGCATTTT
>.|TRBJ2-2|TRBV4-3|.
CASSQSGVGTGELFF
TGCGCCAGCAGCCAATCCGGGGTCGGTACCGGGGAGCTGTTTTTT